The 22 T cell receptor beta chains listed next were all sequenced from one sample in a study of CD8 T cells in ankylosing spondylitis. TCRdb independently ran MiXCR on the 5' RACE reads; one entry per CDR3 protein. The data show about 300,000 distinct CDR3 sequences, less than 25% seen once. The sequenced material came from blood, either unsorted or a sorted T cell fraction (not recorded which). The receptors shown here come from a female donor with ankylosing spondylitis or in good health (not recorded which).

This clonotype came up a few times. The CDR3 DNA is TGCAGCGTTCGGGTCAGGGCGAACGTCTACACCTTC. Its translation is CSVRVRANVYTF. The gene calls are TRBV29-1 and TRBJ1-2, with TRBD1 as a possible D gene (5 bases). The CDR3 length is 12 residues. V was pared by 5 bases and J by 10 bases, with 17 bases between. The germline gives CDR1 SQVTM, CDR2 ANQGSEA.

This clonotype occurred many times. The rearrangement joins TRBV12-3 or TRBV12-4 to TRBJ2-1; TRBD2 matches 10 bases. CDR3 length: 14 residues. Germline trimming cut 7 bases from V and 7 bases from J; bases unmatched to any gene: 7. The CDR3, as DNA: TGTGCCAGCACTCTAGCGGGAGAAGGGAATGAGCAGTTCTTC. This sequence encodes CASTLAGEGNEQFF.

V usage is TRBV28 and J usage is TRBJ2-5; the match to TRBD2 covers 7 bases. Germline V CDR1 and CDR2: MDHEN, SYDVKM. V dropped 7 bases and J dropped 4; count of bases not matched to a gene: 9. This CDR3 region has 14 residues. DNA of the CDR3: TGTGCCAGCACCCCCCCCGGGAGGAGAGAGACCCAGTACTTC. Translation: CASTPPGRRETQYF.

This clonotype was found many times. The chain carries TRBV5-5 and TRBJ2-3; TRBD2 matches 14 bases. The germline V gene has CDR1 SGHKS and CDR2 YYEKEE (reference sequence). With 4 bases clipped from V and 6 bases from J, the junction kept 1 base outside the gene matches. The CDR3 is 14 residues long. The CDR3 bases are TGTGCCAGCAGCGGGACTAGCGGGAGTGATACGCAGTATTTT. Its translation is CASSGTSGSDTQYF.

This clonotype has ten or more counts. V is TRBV7-8 and J is TRBJ2-7, with 7 bases fitting TRBD1. V was pared by 7 bases and J by 2 bases, with 11 bases of the junction left unmatched. This CDR3 comprises 15 residues. Germline values: CDR1 SGHVS, CDR2 FQNEAQ. CDR3 nucleotide sequence: TGTGCCAGCAACGAAGACAGGGTGATAACCTACGAGCAGTACTTC. Its protein is CASNEDRVITYEQYF. Filled out from reference TRBV7-8 and TRBJ2-7, the complete variable domain reads GAGVSQSPRYKVAKRGQDVALRCDPISGHVSLFWYQQALGQGPEFLTYFQNEAQLDKSGLPSDRFFAERPEGSVSTLKIQRTQQEDSAVYLCASNEDRVITYEQYFGPGTRLTVT.

Many counts were recorded for this clonotype. The V call is TRBV20-1, the J call TRBJ2-7; 7 nucleotides line up with TRBD2. CDR1 DFQATT and CDR2 SNEGSKA come from the germline V gene (reference sequence). The CDR3 spans 14 residues. V lost 3 bases, J lost 3 bases, and 8 bases stayed unmatched. The DNA of the CDR3 is TGCAGTGCTAGGGGCGGGAGCCGCTTCTACGAGCAGTACTTC. Its translation is CSARGGSRFYEQYF.

This clonotype was detected a few times. The V gene is TRBV11-2, the J gene TRBJ2-1, with D tentatively TRBD1 or TRBD2 (6 bases each). Trimming removed 2 bases from V and 1 base from J, with 15 bases in between. The CDR3 loop spans 17 amino acids. Germline lookup yields CDR1 SGHAT and CDR2 FQNNGV. The CDR3 region is CASSLRAQGRSYNEQFF. CDR3 DNA: TGTGCCAGCAGCTTAAGAGCGCAGGGGAGGTCCTACAATGAGCAGTTCTTC.

This clonotype turned up a few times. The chain uses TRBV7-2 and TRBJ2-7; 10 bases fit TRBD2. With 6 bases clipped from V and 1 base from J, the junction kept 6 bases outside the gene matches. The CDR3 length is 15 residues. In germline, CDR1 is SGHTA, CDR2 FQGNSA. This CDR3 reads CASSLGLAVSYEQYF. Here the CDR3 DNA reads TGTGCCAGCAGTCTTGGACTAGCGGTATCCTACGAGCAGTACTTC.

The J gene is TRBJ2-3, the V gene TRBV12-3 or TRBV12-4; possible D gene TRBD2, 6 bases. V was cut by 6 bases and J by 4 bases, with 11 bases left in between. The CDR3 has 13 residues. CDR3 in DNA: TGTGCCAGCAGCGCTAGCGACTCAGATACGCAGTATTTT. It translates to CASSASDSDTQYF.

This clonotype has ten or more counts. This rearrangement joins TRBV20-1 to TRBJ2-7; 7 bases are shared with TRBD1. The CDR3 totals 15 residues. Germline-derived CDR1 and CDR2 are DFQATT and SNEGSKA (reference sequence). With V trimmed by 3 bases and J by 0 bases, 8 bases remained unmatched. The CDR3 coding sequence is TGCAGTGCTAGGGGACAGCTTTCTAGCTCCTACGAGCAGTACTTC. This sequence encodes CSARGQLSSSYEQYF.

In this sample, this clonotype turned up a few times. The chain employs TRBV20-1 and TRBJ1-3; unclear D gene. The germline CDR1 and CDR2 sequences are DFQATT and SNEGSKA (reference sequence). The ends were cut back, 0 bases at V and 0 bases at J, with 9 bases in the middle. This CDR3 is built from 15 residues. This chain's CDR3 is CSARDAGRSGNTIYF. The DNA of the CDR3 is TGCAGTGCTAGAGATGCTGGCCGCTCTGGAAACACCATATATTTT.

V and J are TRBV5-6 and TRBJ2-7; 7 bases map to TRBD1. Trimming cost V 0 bases and J 2 bases; bases outside gene matches: 2. The CDR3 is made up of 14 amino acids. CDR1 and CDR2 from the germline V gene are SGHDT and YYEEEE. Here the CDR3 reads CASSLVQGPYEQYF. Written as DNA, the CDR3 is TGTGCCAGCAGCTTGGTACAGGGGCCCTACGAGCAGTACTTC.

This clonotype showed up just a few times. The chain combines TRBV11-2 with TRBJ2-3; 7 bases are shared with TRBD2. This CDR3 spans 15 amino acids. From germline, CDR1 is SGHAT and CDR2 FQNNGV. V lost 5 bases and J lost 5; bases outside the gene matches: 10. In DNA form, the CDR3 reads TGTGCCAGCAGCCCCTCCGGGAGGTACGAAGATACGCAGTATTTT. This sequence encodes CASSPSGRYEDTQYF.

A few counts support this clonotype. This chain joins TRBV5-1 and TRBJ2-7, with D possibly being TRBD2 (6 bases). Trimming stripped 4 bases from V and 2 bases from J, with 13 bases between. This CDR3 has 14 residues. Germline CDR1 and CDR2: SGHRS and YFSETQ. CDR3: CASSPASDPYEQYF. The DNA for the CDR3 is TGCGCCAGCAGCCCGGCTAGCGATCCCTACGAGCAGTACTTC. The full variable domain, completed using reference TRBV5-1 and TRBJ2-7, is KAGVTQTPRYLIKTRGQQVTLSCSPISGHRSVSWYQQTPGQGLQFLFEYFSETQRNKGNFPGRFSGRQFSNSRSEMNVSTLELGDSALYLCASSPASDPYEQYFGPGTRLTVT.

This clonotype was seen repeatedly, ten times or more. The chain has TRBV12-3 or TRBV12-4 and TRBJ2-7; D tentatively fits TRBD1 or TRBD2 (5 bases each). V was shortened by 0 bases and J by 10 bases, with 13 bases between the two germline ends. The CDR3 contains 13 residues. Here the CDR3 DNA reads TGTGCCAGCAGTTTAGCCGAGGGGAGCGAACAGTACTTC. Translating it yields CASSLAEGSEQYF.

This clonotype was counted ten times or more. The V call is TRBV20-1, the J call TRBJ1-6, with D perhaps TRBD1 (5 bases). The germline V and J ends were trimmed by 3 bases and 11 bases, with 17 bases remaining between them. Germline V gene lookup returns CDR1 DFQATT and CDR2 SNEGSKA (reference sequence). The CDR3 spans 14 residues. In DNA form, the CDR3 reads TGCAGTGCTAGTCCGCCTCGACAGTCGGCACCCCTCCACTTT. Its translation is CSASPPRQSAPLHF.

This clonotype was recorded many times. The CDR3 protein is CSASADTGGQPQHF. The CDR3 DNA reads TGCAGTGCTAGTGCCGACACAGGGGGCCAGCCCCAGCATTTT. V is TRBV20-1 and J is TRBJ1-5; 9 nucleotides agree with TRBD1. The CDR3 covers 14 residues. The trim removed 3 bases at V and 7 bases at J, leaving 7 bases unmatched. In germline, CDR1 is DFQATT, CDR2 SNEGSKA (reference sequence).

This clonotype has more than one count but fewer than ten. This chain connects TRBV20-1 to TRBJ2-1; TRBD1 aligns across 7 bases. There are 16 residues in the CDR3. Germline loops: CDR1 DFQATT, CDR2 SNEGSKA (reference sequence). J was trimmed by 3 bases and V by 6 bases; bases with no gene match: 14. CDR3 region: CSAKKRGRALYNEQFF. The CDR3 DNA follows: TGCAGTGCCAAAAAGAGGGGGCGGGCCCTCTACAATGAGCAGTTCTTC.

The chain recombines TRBV20-1 with TRBJ2-7; TRBD2 matches 8 bases. There are 14 residues in the CDR3. The trim removed 6 bases at V and 2 bases at J, leaving 9 bases unmatched. Germline loops: CDR1 DFQATT, CDR2 SNEGSKA (reference sequence). The CDR3: CSAAPGLGPYEQYF. CDR3 DNA sequence: TGCAGTGCGGCCCCGGGACTAGGTCCCTACGAGCAGTACTTC.

The CDR3 loop is CSAPTGLLPPGGYTF. CDR3 DNA: TGCAGTGCCCCCACAGGGCTACTACCCCCGGGGGGCTACACCTTC. The chain is built from TRBV20-1 and TRBJ1-2, with a possible D match to TRBD1 (6 bases). The CDR3 contains 15 residues. Germline CDR1 and CDR2: DFQATT and SNEGSKA (reference sequence). The germline V and J ends were trimmed by 6 bases and 8 bases, with 25 bases remaining between them.

Only a few counts were recorded for this clonotype. The gene calls are TRBV20-1 and TRBJ2-2; D not certain. Trimming removed 2 bases from V and 0 bases from J, with 10 bases in between. The CDR3 length is 15 residues. Germline lookup yields CDR1 DFQATT and CDR2 SNEGSKA (reference sequence). The CDR3 DNA reads TGCAGTGCTAGAACAACCGCGGCGAACACCGGGGAGCTGTTTTTT. Protein product: CSARTTAANTGELFF.

The V gene is TRBV20-1, the J gene TRBJ2-7; D not certain. This CDR3 has 11 amino acids. Deletions cut 5 bases from V and 3 bases from J, with 8 bases between. Germline CDR1 is DFQATT and CDR2 is SNEGSKA (reference sequence). CDR3 in amino acids: CSALQRYEQYF. The CDR3, as DNA: TGCAGTGCTCTTCAGCGCTACGAGCAGTACTTC.